What follows are 27 T cell receptor beta chains derived from one specimen sequenced in a study of blood T cell repertoires in COVID-19. The method was immunoSEQ multiplex PCR; TCRdb's version includes in-frame clones alone and lacks a portion of them. The sample holds some 100,000 clones, about 80% seen once. Sequencing used peripheral blood. These receptors all stem from a woman aged 50 to 60 with acute or convalescent COVID-19.

This sequence joins TRBV2 and TRBJ1-5; D remains unclear. Between the trimmed V and J ends, which lost 3 bases and 4 bases, there was a span of 4 bases. Germline CDR1 SNHLY, CDR2 FYNNEI. The CDR3 spans 12 residues. The CDR3 DNA sequence: TGTGCCAGCAGTGACGGTAATCAGCCCCAGCATTTT. Its protein product is CASSDGNQPQHF.

Details on this clone: Other DNA sequences within the sample encode an identical CDR3. The V call is TRBV14, the J call TRBJ1-1; TRBD1 matches at 7 bases. Germline-derived CDR1 and CDR2 are SGHDN and FVKESK. The CDR3 extends over 13 amino acids. The V gene end was trimmed by 5 bases and the J gene end by 4 bases; junction bases not matched to a gene: 4. The CDR3 nucleotides are TGTGCCAGCAGCTTGCAGGGGGGCACTGAAGCTTTCTTT. This codes for CASSLQGGTEAFF.

This clone was observed a handful of times. This chain joins TRBV12-3 or TRBV12-4 and TRBJ1-1, with TRBD1 as a possible D gene (6 bases). CDR3 size: 13 residues. V lost 6 bases and J lost 1, with 9 bases in between. The CDR3 loop is CASRQGTNTEAFF. The CDR3 region has the DNA TGTGCCAGCAGACAGGGTACGAACACTGAAGCTTTCTTT.

The genes are TRBV7-9 and TRBJ1-5; D gene uncertain. CDR1 is SEHNR and CDR2 is FQNEAQ in the germline V gene (reference sequence). V dropped 5 bases and J dropped 9 bases, with 11 bases sitting between them. The CDR3 has 12 residues. The CDR3 DNA is TGTGCCAGCAGCCGAGACACGGCGCCCCAGCATTTT. This codes for CASSRDTAPQHF.

J is TRBJ2-3 and V is TRBV7-9; 9 bases line up with TRBD1. The CDR3 spans 15 residues. V lost 5 bases and J lost 5; bases outside the gene matches: 8. Germline CDR1 reads SEHNR; CDR2 reads FQNEAQ (reference sequence). The CDR3: CASSQGQGLEDTQYF. CDR3 DNA: TGTGCCAGCAGCCAGGGACAGGGTCTAGAAGATACGCAGTATTTT.

This sequence joins TRBV11-2 and TRBJ2-1, with 12 positions matching TRBD2. V dropped 1 base and J dropped 4; count of bases not matched to a gene: 8. Per germline, CDR1 SGHAT and CDR2 FQNNGV. The CDR3 extends over 18 amino acids. CDR3 sequence: CASSLGSRLAGDYNEQFF. DNA for the CDR3: TGTGCCAGCAGCTTAGGGTCTCGACTAGCGGGGGATTACAATGAGCAGTTCTTC. The full variable domain, its missing parts supplied by reference TRBV11-2 and TRBJ2-1, is EAGVAQSPRYKIIEKRQSVAFWCNPISGHATLYWYQQILGQGPKLLIQFQNNGVVDDSQLPKDRFSAERLKGVDSTLKIQPAKLEDSAVYLCASSLGSRLAGDYNEQFFGPGTRLTVL.

This clone was picked up one time. The chain uses TRBV2 and TRBJ2-2, with a possible D match to TRBD2 (7 bases). The CDR3 sequence is 16 residues long. In germline, CDR1 is SNHLY, CDR2 FYNNEI. The V and J ends lost 5 bases and 4 bases respectively, with 17 bases between them. As DNA, the CDR3 is TGTGCCAGCAGTCCCTCCGGGGGGCGGTTCACCGGGGAGCTGTTTTTT. Its protein product is CASSPSGGRFTGELFF.

This chain uses TRBV5-5 with TRBJ1-2; tentatively, D is TRBD1 (5 bases). CDR1 is SGHKS, CDR2 YYEKEE, per germline (reference sequence). This CDR3 region has 16 residues. V was pared by 0 bases and J by 0 bases, with 12 bases between. DNA of the CDR3: TGTGCCAGCAGCTTGGCAGGGATTAACTCTAACTATGGCTACACCTTC. This translates into CASSLAGINSNYGYTF.

The J gene is TRBJ2-3, the V gene TRBV4-1, with 9 positions matching TRBD2. V was pared by 0 bases and J by 5 bases, with 3 bases of the junction left unmatched. The CDR3 has 15 amino acids. Germline V gene lookup returns CDR1 MGHRA and CDR2 YSYEKL. For the CDR3, the DNA is TGCGCCAGCAGCCAAGATCCAGCGGGGGGAGATACGCAGTATTTT. Amino acid sequence: CASSQDPAGGDTQYF.

The genes are TRBV30 and TRBJ2-7, with 7 bases lining up with TRBD2. Germline V gene sequence: CDR1 GTSNPN, CDR2 SVGIG (reference sequence). The CDR3 is made up of 13 amino acids. Trimming removed 0 bases from V and 3 bases from J; junction bases left unmatched: 2. The DNA for the CDR3 is TGTGCCTGGAGTGTTGGCGGGGGCTACGAGCAGTACTTC. This codes for CAWSVGGGYEQYF.

This clone was counted only a few times. V gene TRBV12-3 or TRBV12-4 combines with J gene TRBJ1-5, with D possibly matching TRBD1 (5 bases). V was clipped by 6 bases and J by 11 bases, with 14 bases between them. CDR3 length: 12 residues. For the CDR3, the DNA is TGTGCCAGCAGCCCAGGGTTAGGAACCCAGCATTTT. Its protein is CASSPGLGTQHF.

This clone was seen a few times. V and J are TRBV5-8 and TRBJ1-4; possible D gene TRBD1, 6 bases. This CDR3 contains 15 residues. The ends were cut back, 0 bases at V and 6 bases at J, with 12 bases in the middle. The V gene's germline CDR1 is SGHTS and CDR2 YDEGEE. This CDR3 reads CASSLGQGLYEKLFF. CDR3 DNA: TGTGCCAGCAGCTTGGGGCAGGGGCTCTATGAAAAACTGTTTTTT.

The rearrangement uses TRBV27 and TRBJ2-1; TRBD1 matches at 9 bases. CDR1 and CDR2 (germline): MNHEY, SMNVEV (reference sequence). This CDR3 is 16 amino acids long. Trimming at V came to 5 bases and at J to 4 bases, leaving 9 bases not matched to a gene. The CDR3 DNA follows: TGTGCCAGCAGTGCACGACCGGGACAGGGTTACAATGAGCAGTTCTTC. Protein sequence: CASSARPGQGYNEQFF.

CDR3: CASSEASGNYGYTF. CDR3 coding DNA: TGTGCCAGCAGTGAAGCAAGCGGTAACTATGGCTACACCTTC. This chain links TRBV2 with TRBJ1-2, with D unresolved. V shed 0 bases and J shed 1 base, with 6 bases lying between them. CDR1 and CDR2 (germline): SNHLY, FYNNEI. The CDR3 consists of 14 residues. Combining the CDR3 with reference TRBV2 and TRBJ1-2 gives the whole variable domain EPEVTQTPSHQVTQMGQEVILRCVPISNHLYFYWYRQILGQKVEFLVSFYNNEISEKSEIFDDQFSVERPDGSNFTLKIRSTKLEDSAMYFCASSEASGNYGYTFGSGTRLTVV.

This clone was counted a single time. V usage is TRBV5-8 and J usage is TRBJ1-5; 8 nucleotides match TRBD1. There are 15 residues in the CDR3. V shed 4 bases, J shed 3 bases, and the junction held 6 bases outside the gene matches. Germline lookup yields CDR1 SGHTS and CDR2 YDEGEE. The CDR3 here is CASSTTGDYNQPQHF. The CDR3 DNA reads as TGTGCCAGCAGCACGACAGGGGACTACAATCAGCCCCAGCATTTT.

The table lists this clone with a count of one. V usage is TRBV2 and J usage is TRBJ1-5; no clear D. V was shortened by 7 bases and J by 4 bases, with 14 bases between the two germline ends. Looked up from germline, CDR1 is SNHLY and CDR2 is FYNNEI. This CDR3 comprises 14 residues. CDR3 DNA sequence: TGTGCCAGCACGGCGGCCCCGGGAAATCAGCCCCAGCATTTT. This translates into CASTAAPGNQPQHF.

The chain uses TRBV28 and TRBJ1-2; TRBD1 might be the D (6 bases). Between the trimmed V and J ends, which lost 8 bases and 8 bases, there was a span of 21 bases. The germline V gene encodes CDR1 MDHEN and CDR2 SYDVKM. The CDR3 spans 14 residues. CDR3 DNA: TGTGCCAGCGGGTCAAGGGGGACCGCCGAGGGCTACACCTTC. Its translation: CASGSRGTAEGYTF.

This clone was seen a handful of times. The rearrangement joins TRBV9 to TRBJ2-3; 9 nucleotides line up with TRBD1. Unmatched junction bases numbered 4, after V lost 3 bases and J lost 5 bases. CDR3 length: 14 residues. CDR1 and CDR2 from the germline V gene are SGDLS and YYNGEE. This CDR3 is CASSAQGAVDTQYF. Here the CDR3 DNA reads TGTGCCAGCAGCGCACAGGGGGCGGTAGATACGCAGTATTTT. Based on the CDR3 plus reference TRBV9 and TRBJ2-3, the full variable domain is DSGVTQTPKHLITATGQRVTLRCSPRSGDLSVYWYQQSLDQGLQFLIQYYNGEERAKGNILERFSAQQFPDLHSELNLSSLELGDSALYFCASSAQGAVDTQYFGPGTRLTVL.

This rearrangement joins TRBV6-4 to TRBJ1-6; possibly TRBD1 for D (6 bases). The CDR3 has 14 amino acids. Germline V lookup: CDR1 MRHNA, CDR2 SNTAGT. V was pared by 7 bases and J by 7 bases, with 14 bases between. CDR3 amino acids: CASNHGTPNSPLHF. The CDR3 DNA reads as TGTGCCAGCAACCATGGGACACCCAATTCACCCCTCCACTTT.

The genes are TRBV12-5 and TRBJ2-2; D call uncertain. The germline V gene encodes CDR1 LGHNT and CDR2 FRNRAP. V was pared by 4 bases and J by 1 base, with 7 bases between. The CDR3 spans 14 residues. CDR3 region: CASGSRRNTGELFF. CDR3 bases: TGTGCTAGTGGTTCCCGCAGGAACACCGGGGAGCTGTTTTTT.

The CDR3 is CATTTGGKGEQYF. The CDR3 DNA reads as TGCGCCACCACTACGGGGGGCAAGGGCGAGCAGTACTTC. The J gene is TRBJ2-7, the V gene TRBV10-2, with D maybe TRBD2 (7 bases). CDR3 length equals 13 residues. CDR1 WSHSY and CDR2 SAAADI come from the germline V gene. Trimming shortened V by 10 bases and J by 6 bases, and 19 bases separated the two germline ends.

V is TRBV18 and J is TRBJ2-3; weak D call: TRBD2 (6 bases). Trimming took off 3 bases at V and 8 bases at J, with 12 bases between the two ends. CDR3 length: 13 amino acids. Germline CDR1 reads KGHSH; CDR2 reads LQKENI. The CDR3 protein is CASSPTSTGTQYF. DNA of the CDR3: TGTGCCAGCTCACCCACTAGCACTGGTACGCAGTATTTT.

This clone was observed a handful of times. The V and J genes are TRBV13 and TRBJ1-2; TRBD1 agrees at 9 bases. The CDR3 sequence is 19 residues long. Germline assignment: CDR1 PRHDT and CDR2 FYEKMQ (reference sequence). V shed 5 bases, J shed 7 bases, and the junction held 23 bases outside the gene matches. The CDR3 region has the DNA TGTGCCAGCAGCCGCCTCGGGGGGACAGGGACCCAGAGTCACCGTGGCTACACCTTC. Its protein product is CASSRLGGTGTQSHRGYTF.

The chain combines TRBV5-1 with TRBJ2-5, with 7 positions matching TRBD1. V was clipped by 1 base and J by 3 bases; unmatched bases: 3. Germline V CDR1 and CDR2: SGHRS, YFSETQ. There are 14 residues in the CDR3. The DNA for the CDR3 is TGCGCCAGCAGCTTGTCAGGGGGAGAAGAGACCCAGTACTTC. This encodes CASSLSGGEETQYF.

CDR3 nucleotide sequence: TGCAGTGCCCCCTCGGGGATCATTCAGTACTTC. Amino acids: CSAPSGIIQYF. This chain connects TRBV20-1 to TRBJ2-4; D possibly corresponds to TRBD2 (5 bases). The CDR3 spans 11 residues. The germline gives CDR1 DFQATT, CDR2 SNEGSKA (reference sequence). Trimming shortened V by 6 bases and J by 9 bases, and 12 bases separated the two germline ends.

The chain employs TRBV7-9 and TRBJ1-4; a possible D gene is TRBD1 (6 bases). Germline lookup yields CDR1 SEHNR and CDR2 FQNEAQ (reference sequence). The CDR3 is 14 amino acids. Between the trimmed V and J ends, which lost 6 bases and 8 bases, there was a span of 16 bases. The CDR3 bases are TGTGCCAGCAGTTCCCCCGGGACACCCGAAAAACTGTTTTTT. It encodes CASSSPGTPEKLFF.

V is TRBV6-2 or TRBV6-3 and J is TRBJ1-5; 7 bases are shared with TRBD1. CDR1 MNHEY and CDR2 SVGEGT come from the germline V gene. J gave up 7 bases and V 4 bases, and 13 bases lay outside the gene matches. This CDR3 has 16 residues. CDR3 in amino acids: CASSSQTGWDGQPQHF. The CDR3 coding sequence is TGTGCCAGCAGTTCCCAGACAGGGTGGGACGGGCAGCCCCAGCATTTT.